This TCR beta chain was sequenced for a study of cytomegalovirus exposure and HLA in healthy donors. Overall study results and limits: Researchers reported from a later analysis that most CMV-associated TCR beta chains appeared HLA-restricted. The only immune exposure information that was available was CMV serostatus. One variant, a missense change in DCLRE1C, was linked in a later analysis to TCR beta V- and J-gene trimming.

Concerning this clone: Antigen specificity is unknown.

The study ran its PCR with 60 Vbeta and 13 Jbeta primers. Profiling relied on immunoSEQ multiplex PCR, and the TCRdb table lists in-frame clones only, not all of them. The profile covers about 120,000 clones, with 65% to 75% appearing a single time and 4% taken by the ten largest. V lost 5 bases and J lost 2, with 12 bases in between. The CDR3 totals 14 residues. The germline V gene encodes CDR1 SGHAT and CDR2 FQNNGV. This receptor was obtained from a man between 40 and 49 years old in good health and CMV-seropositive. The chain is built from TRBV11-2 and TRBJ1-1, with D perhaps matching TRBD1 (5 bases). The sequenced sample consisted of PBMCs. The CDR3 DNA follows: TGTGCCAGCAGCACGGGGGGGGGTAACACTGAAGCTTTCTTT. Its protein product is CASSTGGGNTEAFF.